Each of the 11 T cell receptor beta chains below was sequenced from the same sample in a study of PD-L1 blockade in urothelial cancer. The time point denotes: pretreatment peripheral blood. Using immunoSEQ multiplex PCR, the repertoire was profiled, and TCRdb retains in-frame clones only, with some absent. The sample consists of some 80,000 clones, roughly 80% of them appearing once. This sample comprised PBMCs, obtained around atezolizumab (anti-PD-L1) treatment. Source of these receptors: a man aged 40-49 years with urothelial cancer.

The rearrangement joins TRBV29-1 to TRBJ2-7, with TRBD1 as a possible D gene (5 bases). The germline V gene has CDR1 SQVTM and CDR2 ANQGSEA. The CDR3 has 12 amino acids. The germline V and J ends were trimmed by 5 bases and 5 bases, with 13 bases remaining between them. In DNA, the CDR3 is TGCAGCGTTAGTTCCCAGGGCGACGAGCAGTACTTC. Protein: CSVSSQGDEQYF.

This sequence joins TRBV18 and TRBJ2-7; a possible D gene is TRBD1 (7 bases). From germline, CDR1 is KGHSH and CDR2 LQKENI. Deletions cut 6 bases from V and 3 bases from J, with 15 bases between. The CDR3 is 14 residues long. Here the CDR3 reads CASSSRDSDYEQYF. DNA for the CDR3: TGTGCCAGCTCCTCGCGGGACAGTGACTACGAGCAGTACTTC. Full variable domain (rest looked up from reference TRBV18 and TRBJ2-7): NAGVMQNPRHLVRRRGQEARLRCSPMKGHSHVYWYRQLPEEGLKFMVYLQKENIIDESGMPKERFSAEFPKEGPSILRIQQVVRGDSAAYFCASSSRDSDYEQYFGPGTRLTVT.

This rearrangement joins TRBV28 to TRBJ2-7, with a tentative D call TRBD1 (6 bases). V shed 6 bases and J shed 0 bases, with 12 bases lying between them. In germline, CDR1 is MDHEN, CDR2 SYDVKM. This CDR3 is built from 14 residues. DNA for the CDR3: TGTGCCAGCAGGCAGGGGCGGAGCTCCTACGAGCAGTACTTC. Translated, it gives CASRQGRSSYEQYF.

This clone showed up just a few times. This chain joins TRBV27 and TRBJ2-5, with TRBD1 as a possible D gene (6 bases). The germline gives CDR1 MNHEY, CDR2 SMNVEV (reference sequence). The V and J ends lost 5 bases and 5 bases respectively, with 15 bases between them. This CDR3 has 14 residues. The CDR3 spells CASSITGMVETQYF. CDR3 nucleotides: TGTGCCAGCAGTATCACAGGGATGGTGGAGACCCAGTACTTC.

This rearrangement joins TRBV5-8 to TRBJ2-5, with a possible D match to TRBD1 (6 bases). The CDR3 consists of 16 residues. V was clipped by 2 bases and J by 1 base, with 15 bases between them. Per germline, CDR1 SGHTS and CDR2 YDEGEE. The DNA for the CDR3 is TGTGCCAGCAGCTTAGGGTCGTGGGGGCCCCAAGAGACCCAGTACTTC. It is translated as CASSLGSWGPQETQYF.

The rearrangement joins TRBV15 to TRBJ1-2; no clear D gene. Germline V gene sequence: CDR1 LNHNV, CDR2 YYDKDF (reference sequence). The CDR3 spans 12 residues. The V end was cut by 0 bases, the J end by 7 bases, with 6 bases between. DNA for the CDR3: TGTGCCACCAGCAGAGAATCAGGTGGCTACACCTTC. Translation: CATSRESGGYTF.

This clone was detected once. This chain uses TRBV11-2 with TRBJ2-7, with D perhaps TRBD1 (6 bases). The germline V gene encodes CDR1 SGHAT and CDR2 FQNNGV. The CDR3 has 16 amino acids. Deletions cut 0 bases from V and 3 bases from J, with 15 bases between. The DNA for the CDR3 is TGTGCCAGCAGCTTAGATGGCCAGGGGCCCTACTACGAGCAGTACTTC. It specifies CASSLDGQGPYYEQYF.

This clone was picked up one time. This chain joins TRBV15 and TRBJ1-4; 7 bases map to TRBD1. CDR1 and CDR2 from the germline V gene are LNHNV and YYDKDF (reference sequence). The CDR3 contains 15 residues. V lost 5 bases and J lost 4; bases outside the gene matches: 7. CDR3 sequence reads: CATSGLQGSNEKLFF. The CDR3 nucleotides read TGTGCCACCAGCGGCTTACAGGGGAGTAATGAAAAACTGTTTTTT.

V usage is TRBV4-2 and J usage is TRBJ1-1, with a tentative D call TRBD1 (6 bases). The germline V and J ends were trimmed by 2 bases and 0 bases, with 13 bases remaining between them. Per germline, CDR1 LGHNA and CDR2 YNFKEQ. The CDR3 totals 16 residues. CDR3 protein: CASSQHPGGMNTEAFF. As DNA, the CDR3 is TGTGCCAGCAGCCAACACCCGGGGGGCATGAACACTGAAGCTTTCTTT.

This clone appeared once. The chain carries TRBV7-8 and TRBJ2-1; 8 bases align to TRBD2. The CDR3 covers 14 residues. In germline, CDR1 is SGHVS, CDR2 FQNEAQ. Losses at the gene ends were 2 bases for V and 6 bases for J; bases not matched to a gene: 3. CDR3 nucleotides: TGTGCCAGCAGCTTAACGGGAGGGGGCAATGAGCAGTTCTTC. Residues: CASSLTGGGNEQFF.

The chain carries TRBV10-1 and TRBJ2-1; 11 bases are shared with TRBD1. After removal of 6 bases from V and 6 bases from J, the junction contained 4 bases not matched to a gene. Germline CDR1 reads WNHNN; CDR2 reads SYGVQD (reference sequence). This CDR3 spans 14 amino acids. In DNA form, the CDR3 reads TGCGCCAGCAGCCTCGGACAGGGGGCCAATGAGCAGTTCTTC. Residues: CASSLGQGANEQFF.